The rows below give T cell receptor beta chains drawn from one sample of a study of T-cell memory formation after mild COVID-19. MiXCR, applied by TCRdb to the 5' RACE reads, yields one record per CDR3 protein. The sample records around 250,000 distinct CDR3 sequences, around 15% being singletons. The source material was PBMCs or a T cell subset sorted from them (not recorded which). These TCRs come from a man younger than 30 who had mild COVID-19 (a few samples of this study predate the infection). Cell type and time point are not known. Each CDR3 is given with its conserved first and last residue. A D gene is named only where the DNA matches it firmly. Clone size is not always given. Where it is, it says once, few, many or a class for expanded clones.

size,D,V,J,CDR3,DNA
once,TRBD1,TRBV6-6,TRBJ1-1,CASTRRDRGTEAFF,TGTGCCAGCACCCGGCGGGACAGGGGGACTGAAGCTTTCTTT
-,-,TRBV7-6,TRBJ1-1,CASSLIMVGGSTTEAFF,TGTGCCAGCAGCTTAATTATGGTCGGGGGGAGCACGACTGAAGCTTTCTTT
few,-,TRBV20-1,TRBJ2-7,CSAPPRGILGEQYF,TGCAGTGCCCCCCCCAGGGGAATTTTGGGCGAGCAGTACTTC
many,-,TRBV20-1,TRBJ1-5,CSARQGNQPQHF,TGCAGTGCTAGACAGGGAAATCAGCCCCAGCATTTT
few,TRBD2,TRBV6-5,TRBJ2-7,CASSPSGGTLYEQYF,TGTGCCAGCAGCCCTAGCGGGGGGACTTTATACGAGCAGTACTTC
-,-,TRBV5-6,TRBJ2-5,CASSLVASETQYF,TGTGCCAGCAGCCTTGTGGCTTCTGAGACCCAGTACTTC
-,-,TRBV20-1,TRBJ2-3,CSARVRTGTDTQYF,TGCAGTGCTAGAGTACGGACCGGCACAGATACGCAGTATTTT
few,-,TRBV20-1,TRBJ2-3,CSARDLGVTDTQYF,TGCAGTGCTAGAGATCTAGGGGTCACAGATACGCAGTATTTT
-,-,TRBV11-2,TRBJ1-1,CASSFASNTEAFF,TGTGCCAGCAGCTTTGCCTCGAACACTGAAGCTTTCTTT
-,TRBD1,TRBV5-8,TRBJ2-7,CASTVKTGGREQYF,TGTGCCAGCACCGTTAAGACAGGGGGGCGCGAGCAGTACTTC
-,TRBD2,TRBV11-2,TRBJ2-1,CASSTIAGAYNEQFF,TGTGCCAGCAGCACCATAGCGGGGGCTTACAATGAGCAGTTCTTC
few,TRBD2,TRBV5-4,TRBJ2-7,CASSLGGSVIAGRTYEQYF,TGTGCCAGCAGCTTGGGGGGTAGTGTGATAGCGGGGCGGACCTACGAGCAGTACTTC
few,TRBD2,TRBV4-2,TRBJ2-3,CASSLGGGASVGDTQYF,TGTGCCAGCAGCCTTGGCGGGGGGGCCTCTGTTGGAGATACGCAGTATTTT
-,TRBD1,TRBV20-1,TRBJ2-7,CSARVSGTGGNEQYF,TGCAGTGCTAGAGTCTCCGGGACAGGGGGGAACGAGCAGTACTTC
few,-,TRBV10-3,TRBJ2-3,CAISEHVGSTDTQYF,TGTGCCATCAGTGAGCATGTGGGTAGCACAGATACGCAGTATTTT
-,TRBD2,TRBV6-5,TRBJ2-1,CASSYAASGYNEQFF,TGTGCCAGCAGTTACGCGGCTAGCGGGTACAATGAGCAGTTCTTC
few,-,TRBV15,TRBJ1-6,CATSPRGEGWGSPLHF,TGTGCCACCAGCCCCCGAGGGGAGGGGTGGGGTTCACCCCTCCACTTT
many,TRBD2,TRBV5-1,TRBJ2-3,CASSETLTSGEHTQYF,TGCGCCAGCAGCGAGACACTGACTAGCGGGGAGCATACGCAGTATTTT
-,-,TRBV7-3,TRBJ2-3,CASSLTGGAGDTQYF,TGTGCCAGCAGCTTAACCGGCGGGGCAGGAGATACGCAGTATTTT
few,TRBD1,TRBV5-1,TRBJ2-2,CASSLGQGLTGELFF,TGCGCCAGCAGCCTGGGACAGGGCCTCACCGGGGAGCTGTTTTTT
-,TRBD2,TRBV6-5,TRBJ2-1,CASRPRLAGGNNEQFF,TGTGCCAGCAGACCCCGACTAGCGGGGGGCAACAATGAGCAGTTCTTC
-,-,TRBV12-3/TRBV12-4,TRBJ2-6,CASSRTGITSGANVLTF,TGTGCCAGCAGTAGAACAGGGATCACCTCTGGGGCCAACGTCCTGACTTTC
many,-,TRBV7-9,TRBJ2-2,CASSFQAAGRELFF,TGTGCCAGCAGCTTCCAGGCGGCAGGCCGGGAGCTGTTTTTT
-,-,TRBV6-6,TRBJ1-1,CASRYGDMNTEAFF,TGTGCCAGCAGGTACGGCGACATGAACACTGAAGCTTTCTTT
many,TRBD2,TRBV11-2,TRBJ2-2,CASSFGGDTGELFF,TGTGCCAGCAGCTTCGGGGGGGACACCGGGGAGCTGTTTTTT